This T cell receptor (beta chain) was identified during a study of identical twins. The sample holds many counts of this clonotype. TCRdb fed the 5' RACE reads into MiXCR, producing one record per CDR3 protein. The sample includes around 100,000 distinct CDR3 sequences, 4.5% to 6.5% of them seen just once. The CDR3 is 13 residues long. The V end was cut by 5 bases, the J end by 2 bases, with 9 bases between. Per the germline V gene, CDR1 is SGHRS and CDR2 is YFSETQ. The chain employs TRBV5-1 and TRBJ2-3; D is unresolved. The origin of this receptor is a woman aged 45-65 years in good health. The sequenced sample was memory T cells sorted from blood. The CDR3 sequence: CASRESLTDTQYF. The CDR3 DNA is TGCGCCAGCAGGGAGAGTCTCACAGATACGCAGTATTTT.